The clone carrying this T cell receptor (beta chain) was observed a handful of times. Antigen specificity is unknown. Investigators reverse transcribed all isolated RNA, so they sequenced expressed TCRB transcripts. Sequencing used immunoSEQ multiplex PCR; TCRdb keeps in-frame clones, though not all of them. The sample records 500,000 to 850,000 clones, over 12% being singletons. The data originate from a study of beta chain features in type 1 diabetes. Study context: Age, gender and cell yields were similar between patients and healthy donors. Points from the study as a whole: Shortening of TCRB CDR3s, moderate but significant, appeared in all four CD4+ subsets of Type 1 diabetes patients. Within patients, naive, central memory and Treg TCRB repertoires seemed more similar than within healthy donors.

Via the markers CD45RO/CCR7/CD25/CD127/CD95/CD27, stem cell-like memory, regulatory, central memory and naive CD4+ cells were sorted. Sequencing input: naive CD4+ T cells from blood. The receptor's source is a man aged 18 to 29 with type 1 diabetes.

CDR3 coding DNA: TGTGCCTGGAGTGGGGGAAGGGGCCGTCCCGGGGAGCTGTTTTTT. Its translation: CAWSGGRGRPGELFF. J is TRBJ2-2 and V is TRBV30, with TRBD1 as a possible D gene (5 bases). This CDR3 has 15 residues. Trimming removed 1 base at V and 6 bases at J, with 15 bases between. CDR1 is GTSNPN, CDR2 SVGIG, per germline (reference sequence).